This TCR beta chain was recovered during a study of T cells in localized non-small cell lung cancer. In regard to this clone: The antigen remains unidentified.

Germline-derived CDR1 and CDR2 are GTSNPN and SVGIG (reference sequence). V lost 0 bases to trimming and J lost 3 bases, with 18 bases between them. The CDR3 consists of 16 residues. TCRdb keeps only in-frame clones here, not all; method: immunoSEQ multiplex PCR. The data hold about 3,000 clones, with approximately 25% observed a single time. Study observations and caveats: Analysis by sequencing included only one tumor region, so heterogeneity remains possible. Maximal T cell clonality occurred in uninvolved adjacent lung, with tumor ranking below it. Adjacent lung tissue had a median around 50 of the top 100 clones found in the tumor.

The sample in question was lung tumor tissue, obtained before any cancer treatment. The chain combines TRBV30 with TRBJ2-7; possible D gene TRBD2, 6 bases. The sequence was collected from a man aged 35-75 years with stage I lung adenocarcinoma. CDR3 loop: CAWSVSSGGRIYEQYF. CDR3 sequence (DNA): TGTGCCTGGAGTGTTTCGAGTGGGGGGAGAATCTACGAGCAGTACTTC.